Listed here are 4 T cell receptor beta chains from one sample, sequenced in a study of radiation and T cells in renal cell carcinoma. The time point: baseline pretreatment blood. Treatment here: 15 Gy SBRT to primary tumor, nephrectomy 4 weeks later. The data were produced by immunoSEQ multiplex PCR, yet TCRdb's version contains in-frame clones alone and is incomplete. Here the sample spans 120,000 to 150,000 clones, around 78% being singletons. This specimen consisted of blood, obtained from a patient whose treatment included radiotherapy and nephrectomy. The receptor source for this set is a woman aged 45-59 years with renal cell carcinoma.

The CDR3 nucleotides read TGTGCCAGTAGCGAAAGTGGACAGGTCATAGGGGAGCAGTACTTC. Translating gives CASSESGQVIGEQYF. The J gene is TRBJ2-7, the V gene TRBV19; 7 bases are shared with TRBD1. Losses at the gene ends were 6 bases for V and 7 bases for J; bases not matched to a gene: 15. CDR3 length equals 15 residues. Germline V lookup: CDR1 LNHDA, CDR2 SQIVND (reference sequence). Combining the CDR3 with reference TRBV19 and TRBJ2-7 gives the whole variable domain DGGITQSPKYLFRKEGQNVTLSCEQNLNHDAMYWYRQDPGQGLRLIYYSQIVNDFQKGDIAEGYSVSREKKESFPLTVTSAQKNPTAFYLCASSESGQVIGEQYFGPGTRLTVT.

This clone has a handful of counts. The chain joins TRBV7-2 to TRBJ1-5; no clear D. This CDR3 comprises 13 residues. Germline-derived CDR1 and CDR2 are SGHTA and FQGNSA. Trimming took 4 bases from V and 4 from J, leaving 8 bases between them. In DNA, the CDR3 is TGTGCCAGCAGCTCCGAACAAAATCAGCCCCAGCATTTT. Encoded protein: CASSSEQNQPQHF. Looking up the rest from reference TRBV7-2 and TRBJ1-5 gives the full variable domain: GAGVSQSPSNKVTEKGKDVELRCDPISGHTALYWYRQSLGQGLEFLIYFQGNSAPDKSGLPSDRFSAERTGGSVSTLTIQRTQQEDSAVYLCASSSEQNQPQHFGDGTRLSIL.

The chain has TRBV11-2 and TRBJ1-1; D gene unclear. The CDR3 covers 13 residues. V lost 5 bases to trimming and J lost 10 bases, with 17 bases between them. Germline values: CDR1 SGHAT, CDR2 FQNNGV. Here the CDR3 reads CASSPRVREGAFF. CDR3 DNA: TGTGCCAGCAGCCCTCGAGTCCGGGAGGGAGCTTTCTTT. Filled out from reference TRBV11-2 and TRBJ1-1, the complete variable domain reads EAGVAQSPRYKIIEKRQSVAFWCNPISGHATLYWYQQILGQGPKLLIQFQNNGVVDDSQLPKDRFSAERLKGVDSTLKIQPAKLEDSAVYLCASSPRVREGAFFGQGTRLTVV.

This chain links TRBV7-9 with TRBJ1-2; 8 nucleotides line up with TRBD1. This CDR3 contains 15 residues. CDR1 is SEHNR and CDR2 is FQNEAQ in the germline V gene (reference sequence). Trimming removed 4 bases from V and 1 base from J; junction bases left unmatched: 5. The CDR3 sequence: CASSSGQAYNYGYTF. CDR3 nucleotides: TGTGCCAGCAGCTCGGGACAGGCCTATAACTATGGCTACACCTTC.